These 2 T cell receptor beta chains share one sample of origin, sequenced in a study of molecular identifiers for immune sequencing clone quantification. TCRdb re-analysed the PCR reads in MiXCR, keeping a single row per CDR3 protein. Of about 510,000 distinct CDR3 sequences in the sample, about a fifth were seen once. The sample taken for sequencing was naive CD8+ T cells from blood, with Jurkat cell RNA spiked in. The subset: FACS-sorted CD8+CD4-CCR7+CD45RA+ naive T cells. Every receptor here comes from a human donor in good health. Some libraries in this study had Jurkat cell RNA spiked in.

The sample holds many counts of this clonotype. J is TRBJ2-7 and V is TRBV29-1, with no clear D. Looked up from germline, CDR1 is SQVTM and CDR2 is ANQGSEA. With 6 bases removed from V and 0 bases from J, the gap between germline ends came to 12 bases. The CDR3 spans 13 residues. The DNA for the CDR3 is TGCAGCGTGACCGGGTCCGACTCCTACGAGCAGTACTTC. Translated: CSVTGSDSYEQYF.

Of note for this clonotype: The junction and the germline gene differ at one end; a read error may be behind it. The chain joins TRBV5-6 to TRBJ1-1; weak D call: TRBD1 (6 bases). The CDR3 has 16 amino acids. CDR1 is SGHDT, CDR2 YYEEEE, per germline. The CDR3 region has the DNA TGTGCCAGCAGCTTGGATACGGGATTCGGGGACACTGAAGCTTCCTTT. Encoded protein: CASSLDTGFGDTEASF.